The present entry profiles one T cell receptor beta chain with its context. CDR1 is ENHRY, CDR2 SYGVKD, per germline. This CDR3 has 14 residues. J was trimmed by 6 bases and V by 10 bases; bases with no gene match: 12. The data derive from a study of blood T cell repertoires in COVID-19. About the study: In each case, the material was cDNA or gDNA derived from T cells, B-cell-depleted T cells, or PBMCs.

TCRdb's table, derived via immunoSEQ multiplex PCR, lists solely in-frame clones and lacks some. The sample yields over 90,000 clones, about 74% seen once. The receptor comes from a man aged 65 to 79 with COVID-19, enrolled during active disease. The rearrangement joins TRBV10-3 to TRBJ1-2; 9 positions agree with TRBD1. Sequencing was done on a sample of peripheral blood. CDR3 region: CATAPGQGMDGYTF. CDR3 coding DNA: TGTGCCACCGCCCCGGGACAGGGAATGGATGGCTACACCTTC.